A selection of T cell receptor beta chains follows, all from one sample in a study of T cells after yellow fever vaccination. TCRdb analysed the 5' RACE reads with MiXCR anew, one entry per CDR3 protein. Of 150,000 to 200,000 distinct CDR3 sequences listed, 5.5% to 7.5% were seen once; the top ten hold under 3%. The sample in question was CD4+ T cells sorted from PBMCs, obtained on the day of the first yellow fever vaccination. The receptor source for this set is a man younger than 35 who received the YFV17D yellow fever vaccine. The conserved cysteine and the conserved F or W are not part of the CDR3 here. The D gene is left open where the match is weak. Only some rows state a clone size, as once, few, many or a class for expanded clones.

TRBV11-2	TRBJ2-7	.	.	ASSRRTTYEQY
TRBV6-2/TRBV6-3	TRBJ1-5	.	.	ASSYGGPKQQPQH
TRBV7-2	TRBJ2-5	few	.	ASSLSGAWETQY
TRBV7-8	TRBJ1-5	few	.	ASSLEGYQPQH
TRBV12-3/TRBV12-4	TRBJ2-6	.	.	TFRKSGTVYSGANVLT
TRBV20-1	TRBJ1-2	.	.	SAIATRSDLYGYT
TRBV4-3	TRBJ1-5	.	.	ASSQDRFGGLRENALDNQPQH
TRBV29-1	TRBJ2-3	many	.	SFEFGSTDTQY
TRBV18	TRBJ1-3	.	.	ASSQASGNTIY
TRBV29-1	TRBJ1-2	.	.	SVDRQGWNYGYT
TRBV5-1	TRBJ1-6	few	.	ASSLSGVNSPLH
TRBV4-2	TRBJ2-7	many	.	ASSPQEVYGYEQY
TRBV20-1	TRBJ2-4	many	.	SARGGAAKNIQY
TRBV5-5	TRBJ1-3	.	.	ASSLGTAGNTIY
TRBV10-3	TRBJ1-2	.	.	ATRRSGDYGYT
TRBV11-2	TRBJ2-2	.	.	ASSFRGTAFGGNTGELF
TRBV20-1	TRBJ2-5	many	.	SARESGQQETQY
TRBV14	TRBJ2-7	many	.	ASSPAIGGQY
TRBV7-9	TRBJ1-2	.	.	ASSLGGTNYGYT
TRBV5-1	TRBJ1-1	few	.	ASSLGTSNTEAF
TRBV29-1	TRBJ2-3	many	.	SVEEVRRADTQY
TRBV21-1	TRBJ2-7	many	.	ASSKAVSGKLCEQY